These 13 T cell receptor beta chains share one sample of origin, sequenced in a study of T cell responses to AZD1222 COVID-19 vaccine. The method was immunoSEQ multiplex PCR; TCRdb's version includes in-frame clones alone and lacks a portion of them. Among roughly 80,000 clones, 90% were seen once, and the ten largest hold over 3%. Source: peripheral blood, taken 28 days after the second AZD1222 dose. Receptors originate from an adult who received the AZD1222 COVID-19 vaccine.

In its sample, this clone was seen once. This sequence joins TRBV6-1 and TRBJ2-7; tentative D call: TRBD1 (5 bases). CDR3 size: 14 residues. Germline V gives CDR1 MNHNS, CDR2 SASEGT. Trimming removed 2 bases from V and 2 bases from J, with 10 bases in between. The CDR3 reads CASSESWGPYEQYF. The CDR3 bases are TGTGCCAGCAGTGAAAGCTGGGGCCCCTACGAGCAGTACTTC.

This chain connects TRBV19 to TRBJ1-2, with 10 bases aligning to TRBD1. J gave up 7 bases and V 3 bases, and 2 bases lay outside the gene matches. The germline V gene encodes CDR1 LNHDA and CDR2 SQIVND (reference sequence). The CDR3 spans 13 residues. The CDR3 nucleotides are TGTGCCAGTAGTATCGGACAGGGGGGTGGCTACACCTTC. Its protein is CASSIGQGGGYTF.

Written as DNA, the CDR3 is TGTGCCAGCAGCCCCGGGACAGGGAATCAGCCCCAGCATTTT. This encodes CASSPGTGNQPQHF. The chain carries TRBV7-8 and TRBJ1-5, with 9 positions matching TRBD1. The CDR3 is 14 amino acids. Germline lookup yields CDR1 SGHVS and CDR2 FQNEAQ. The trim removed 5 bases at V and 4 bases at J, leaving 3 bases unmatched.

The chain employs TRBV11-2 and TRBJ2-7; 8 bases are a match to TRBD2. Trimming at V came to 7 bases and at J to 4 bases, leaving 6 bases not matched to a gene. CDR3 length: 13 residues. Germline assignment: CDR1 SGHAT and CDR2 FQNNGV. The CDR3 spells CASTSGGGYEQYF. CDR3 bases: TGTGCCAGCACCTCAGGCGGGGGGTACGAGCAGTACTTC.

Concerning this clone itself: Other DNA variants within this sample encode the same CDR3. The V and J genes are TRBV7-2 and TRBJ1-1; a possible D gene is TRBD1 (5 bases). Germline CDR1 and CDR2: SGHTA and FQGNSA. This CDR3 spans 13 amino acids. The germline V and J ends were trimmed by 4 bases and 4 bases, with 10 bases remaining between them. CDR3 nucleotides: TGTGCCAGCAGCTCTGGGGGGGGCACTGAAGCTTTCTTT. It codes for CASSSGGGTEAFF.

The CDR3 is CASSLNLNQPQHF. In DNA form, the CDR3 reads TGTGCCAGCAGCTTAAACCTAAATCAGCCCCAGCATTTT. The chain is built from TRBV11-3 and TRBJ1-5; D is unclear. V was clipped by 2 bases and J by 4 bases, with 6 bases between them. There are 13 residues in the CDR3. In germline, CDR1 is SGHNT, CDR2 YENEEA.

The DNA for the CDR3 is TGTGCCAGCAGCCCCGAGGGACAGCTCTCTAACTATGGCTACACCTTC. Its translation: CASSPEGQLSNYGYTF. V is TRBV11-2 and J is TRBJ1-2, with 7 bases matching TRBD1. V trimming: 5 bases; J trimming: 0 bases; junction bases outside the gene matches: 9. Per the germline V gene, CDR1 is SGHAT and CDR2 is FQNNGV. The CDR3 length is 16 residues.

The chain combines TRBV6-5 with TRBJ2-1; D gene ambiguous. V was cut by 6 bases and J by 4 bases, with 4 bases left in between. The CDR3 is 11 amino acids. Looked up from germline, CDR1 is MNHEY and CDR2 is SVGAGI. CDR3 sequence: CASRQYNEQFF. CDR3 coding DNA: TGTGCCAGCAGGCAATACAATGAGCAGTTCTTC.

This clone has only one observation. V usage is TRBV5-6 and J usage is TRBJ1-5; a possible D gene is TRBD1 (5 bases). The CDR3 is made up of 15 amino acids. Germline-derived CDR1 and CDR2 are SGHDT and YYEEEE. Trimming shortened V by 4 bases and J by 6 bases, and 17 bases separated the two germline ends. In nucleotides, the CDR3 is TGTGCCAGCAGCCTACTTAGGGGCAGGAGTCAGCCCCAGCATTTT. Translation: CASSLLRGRSQPQHF.

Here the CDR3 DNA reads TGTGCCAGCAGTTTATCGATTATAGCGGGGGAGCTGTTTTTT. It translates to CASSLSIIAGELFF. J is TRBJ2-2 and V is TRBV27, with D perhaps TRBD2 (5 bases). Between the trimmed V and J ends, which lost 0 bases and 8 bases, there was a span of 10 bases. This CDR3 has 14 residues. Germline V gene data show CDR1 as MNHEY and CDR2 as SMNVEV (reference sequence).

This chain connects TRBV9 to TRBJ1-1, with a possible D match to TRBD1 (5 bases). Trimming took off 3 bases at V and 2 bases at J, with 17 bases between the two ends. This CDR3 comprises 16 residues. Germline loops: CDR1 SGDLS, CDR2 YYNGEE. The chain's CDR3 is CASSGPPGLRNTEAFF. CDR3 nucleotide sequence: TGTGCCAGCAGCGGACCACCGGGACTTCGTAACACTGAAGCTTTCTTT.

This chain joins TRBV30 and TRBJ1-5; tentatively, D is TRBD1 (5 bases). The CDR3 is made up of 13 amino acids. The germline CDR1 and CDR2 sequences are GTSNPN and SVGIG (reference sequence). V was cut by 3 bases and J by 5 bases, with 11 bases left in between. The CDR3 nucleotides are TGTGCCTGGAGGGGGGGACGGGATCAGCCCCAGCATTTT. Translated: CAWRGGRDQPQHF.

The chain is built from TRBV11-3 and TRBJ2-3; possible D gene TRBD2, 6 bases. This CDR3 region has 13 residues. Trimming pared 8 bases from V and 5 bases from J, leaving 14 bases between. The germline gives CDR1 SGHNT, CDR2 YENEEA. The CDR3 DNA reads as TGTGCCAGCGTGAGCCAGGGAGGAGATACGCAGTATTTT. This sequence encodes CASVSQGGDTQYF.